This T cell receptor (beta chain) was captured by sequencing in a study of T cells in Graves' hyperthyroidism and ophthalmopathy. Study-level findings and limits: Most thyroid clonotypes expanded above 0.001 appeared in blood too. The model made its ophthalmopathy prediction, and onset followed a median 6.5 months later.

Using RNA transcripts as the source, TCR beta CDR3 regions were amplified. The HTBI primer set was used in a first-round RT-PCR of the TCR CDR3. TCRdb redid the calling of the multiplex PCR reads with MiXCR, one entry per CDR3 protein. Of some 500,000 distinct CDR3 sequences listed, about an eighth are singletons. Absence of ophthalmopathy progression within 18 months defined stable Graves' hyperthyroidism. This clonotype appeared many times. As yet, its antigen is unknown. Deletions cut 1 base from V and 4 bases from J, with 8 bases between. The CDR3 runs 14 residues. Germline V lookup: CDR1 SGHDN, CDR2 FVKESK.

Sequencing was performed on blood. The V and J genes are TRBV14 and TRBJ2-1; unclear D gene. This clonotype was sampled from a woman aged 18-29 years with Graves' hyperthyroidism. This CDR3 reads CASSQARKYNEQFF. The DNA for the CDR3 is TGTGCCAGCAGCCAAGCGCGGAAATACAATGAGCAGTTCTTC.